A selection of T cell receptor beta chains follows, all from one sample in a study of cytomegalovirus exposure and HLA in healthy donors. The protocol was immunoSEQ multiplex PCR, while the TCRdb copy is restricted to in-frame clones and leaves out a portion. The sample has some 180,000 clones, around three quarters seen once. The material sequenced was PBMCs. The origin of the receptors is a man aged 30 to 45 in good health and CMV-seronegative. Each CDR3 is given with its conserved first and last residue. A D gene is named only where the DNA matches it firmly. Expanded clones are given a class, and other clones once, few, many or no size at all.

cdr3_nt cdr3_aa clone_size j_call v_call d_call
TGTGCCAGCAGTGGATCCTATTGGACTGAGCCATCCAATGAGCAGTTCTTC CASSGSYWTEPSNEQFF once TRBJ2-1 TRBV2 -
TGTGCCTGGAGTGCTAGGACTAGCGGGGGATTACTAGCCAAAAACATTCAGTACTTC CAWSARTSGGLLAKNIQYF - TRBJ2-4 TRBV30 TRBD2
TGTGCCTGGGAGGCAGGGGAGAATAGCTATGGCTACACCTTC CAWEAGENSYGYTF - TRBJ1-2 TRBV30 -
TGTGCCAGCAGCACACAGGGGGGAGATACGCAGTATTTT CASSTQGGDTQYF - TRBJ2-3 TRBV5-4 TRBD1
TGCGCCAGCGGTGACAGGTTGAGCTCCTACAATGAGCAGTTCTTC CASGDRLSSYNEQFF - TRBJ2-1 TRBV4-1 -
TGTGCCAGCAGCAAAGCCGCGGACAGGGGGGACTCCTACGAGCAGTACTTC CASSKAADRGDSYEQYF - TRBJ2-7 TRBV21-1 -
TGTGCCAGCAGCACAGACAGGGCCCTCTACAATGAGCAGTTCTTC CASSTDRALYNEQFF few TRBJ2-1 TRBV11-1 TRBD1
TGTGCCAGCCTCTCGGGACTAGCGTCGAACACCGGGGAGCTGTTTTTT CASLSGLASNTGELFF - TRBJ2-2 TRBV7-6 TRBD2
TGTGCCAGCAGTTCCACTCAGGAGTACTTC CASSSTQEYF - TRBJ2-7 TRBV28 -
TGTGCCAGCAGCTTATGGGACAGACCCTACGAGCAGTACTTC CASSLWDRPYEQYF - TRBJ2-7 TRBV11-2 TRBD1
TGTGCCAGCAGCACTTACAGCTCACGCACTGAAGCTTTCTTT CASSTYSSRTEAFF - TRBJ1-1 TRBV9 -
TGTGCCAGCAGTTTAGCTTCCCAGGGGCATCAGCCCCAGCATTTT CASSLASQGHQPQHF once TRBJ1-5 TRBV27 -
TGTGCCAGCAGCTTGGTGGGACAGGGGGGAGGGGAGACCCAGTACTTC CASSLVGQGGGETQYF few TRBJ2-5 TRBV5-4 TRBD1
TGTGCCAGCATCCGGGACAGGGAAAGAAATGGCTACACCTTC CASIRDRERNGYTF - TRBJ1-2 TRBV2 TRBD1
TGTGCCAGCAGCTTATTCGCGATAACCGGGACAGGGTCCTACGAGCAGTACTTC CASSLFAITGTGSYEQYF - TRBJ2-7 TRBV7-8 TRBD1
TGTGCCTGGAGTGTAAACAGGGATGGCACAGATACGCAGTATTTT CAWSVNRDGTDTQYF - TRBJ2-3 TRBV30 -
TGTGCCAGCAGTACAACAGGGGCAATCACAGATACGCAGTATTTT CASSTTGAITDTQYF - TRBJ2-3 TRBV6-1 TRBD1
TGCGCCAGCAGCCAAGATCTGGACAGGGGGTCCCTCACTGAAGCTTTCTTT CASSQDLDRGSLTEAFF - TRBJ1-1 TRBV4-1 TRBD1